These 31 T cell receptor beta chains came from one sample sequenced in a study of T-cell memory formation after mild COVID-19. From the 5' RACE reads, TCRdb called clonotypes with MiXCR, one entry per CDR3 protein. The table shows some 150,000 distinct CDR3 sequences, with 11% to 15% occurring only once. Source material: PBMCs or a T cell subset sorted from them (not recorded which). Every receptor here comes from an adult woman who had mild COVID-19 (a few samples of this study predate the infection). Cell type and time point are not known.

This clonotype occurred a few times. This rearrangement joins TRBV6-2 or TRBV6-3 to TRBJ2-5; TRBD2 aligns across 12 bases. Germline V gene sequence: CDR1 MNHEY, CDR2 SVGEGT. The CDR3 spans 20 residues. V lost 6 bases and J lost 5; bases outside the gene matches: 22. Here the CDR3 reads CASSQTAMRLAGDSLETQYF. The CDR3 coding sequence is TGTGCCAGCAGCCAAACCGCTATGCGACTAGCGGGAGATAGCTTGGAGACCCAGTACTTC.

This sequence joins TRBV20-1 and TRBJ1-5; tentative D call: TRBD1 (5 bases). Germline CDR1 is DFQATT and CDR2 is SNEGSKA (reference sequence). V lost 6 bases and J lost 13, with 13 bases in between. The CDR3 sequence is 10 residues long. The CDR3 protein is CSAGLGEQHF. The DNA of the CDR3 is TGCAGTGCGGGGTTGGGGGAGCAGCATTTT.

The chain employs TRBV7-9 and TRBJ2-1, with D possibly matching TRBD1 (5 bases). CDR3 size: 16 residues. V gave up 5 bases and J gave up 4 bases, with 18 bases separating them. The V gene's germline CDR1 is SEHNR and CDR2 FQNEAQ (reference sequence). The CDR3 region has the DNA TGTGCCAGCAGCCCAACCTCCACGACAGTATACAATGAGCAGTTCTTC. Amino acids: CASSPTSTTVYNEQFF.

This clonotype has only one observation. CDR3 sequence reads: CASRTQGRRQPQHF. DNA of the CDR3: TGTGCCAGTAGAACACAGGGTCGGCGGCAGCCCCAGCATTTT. The chain carries TRBV19 and TRBJ1-5; maybe TRBD1 (6 bases). Germline CDR1 LNHDA, CDR2 SQIVND (reference sequence). V dropped 6 bases and J dropped 7 bases, with 16 bases sitting between them. CDR3 size: 14 residues.

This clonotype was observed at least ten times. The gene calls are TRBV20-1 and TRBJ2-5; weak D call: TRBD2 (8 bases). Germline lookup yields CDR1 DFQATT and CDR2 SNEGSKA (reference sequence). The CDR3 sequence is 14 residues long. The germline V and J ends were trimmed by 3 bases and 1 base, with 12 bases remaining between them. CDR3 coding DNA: TGCAGTGCTAGTAGCGGGACAGTCCAAGAGACCCAGTACTTC. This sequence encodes CSASSGTVQETQYF.

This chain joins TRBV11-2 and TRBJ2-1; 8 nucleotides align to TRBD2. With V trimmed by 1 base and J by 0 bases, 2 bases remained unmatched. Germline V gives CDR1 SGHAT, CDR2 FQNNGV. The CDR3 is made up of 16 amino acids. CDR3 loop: CASSLGLASSYNEQFF. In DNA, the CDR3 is TGTGCCAGCAGCTTAGGACTAGCGTCCTCCTACAATGAGCAGTTCTTC.

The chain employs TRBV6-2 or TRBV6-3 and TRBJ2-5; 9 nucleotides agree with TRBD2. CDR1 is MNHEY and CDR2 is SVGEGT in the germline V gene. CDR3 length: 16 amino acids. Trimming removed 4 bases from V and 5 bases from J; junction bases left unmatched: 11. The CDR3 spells CASSSRLAETSETQYF. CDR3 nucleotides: TGTGCCAGCAGTTCTAGACTAGCGGAGACCTCGGAGACCCAGTACTTC.

As DNA, the CDR3 is TGTGCCAGCAGCCAAGTGGACAGGGCCTACGAGCAGTACTTC. Translated: CASSQVDRAYEQYF. The V call is TRBV3-1, the J call TRBJ2-7; 8 nucleotides agree with TRBD1. CDR3 length: 14 residues. The germline CDR1 and CDR2 sequences are LGHDT and YNNKEL (reference sequence). Unmatched junction bases numbered 1, after V lost 1 base and J lost 2 bases.

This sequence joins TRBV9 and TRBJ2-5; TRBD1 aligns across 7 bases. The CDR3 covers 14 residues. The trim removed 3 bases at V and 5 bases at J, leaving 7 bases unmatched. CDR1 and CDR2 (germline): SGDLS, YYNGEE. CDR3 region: CASSGTGPGETQYF. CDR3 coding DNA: TGTGCCAGCAGCGGGACAGGTCCGGGGGAGACCCAGTACTTC.

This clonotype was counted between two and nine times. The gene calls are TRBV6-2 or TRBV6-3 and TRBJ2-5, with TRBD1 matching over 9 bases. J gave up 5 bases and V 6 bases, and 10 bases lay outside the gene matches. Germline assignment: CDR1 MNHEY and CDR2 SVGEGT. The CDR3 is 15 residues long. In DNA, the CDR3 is TGTGCCAGCAGCACCTTCTCGGACAGGGGTGAGACCCAGTACTTC. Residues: CASSTFSDRGETQYF.

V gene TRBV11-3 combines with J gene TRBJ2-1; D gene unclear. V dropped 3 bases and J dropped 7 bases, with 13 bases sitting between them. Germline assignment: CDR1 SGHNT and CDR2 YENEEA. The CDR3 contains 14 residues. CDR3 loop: CASSFGTVGNEQFF. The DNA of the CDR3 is TGTGCCAGCAGCTTCGGTACGGTGGGTAATGAGCAGTTCTTC.

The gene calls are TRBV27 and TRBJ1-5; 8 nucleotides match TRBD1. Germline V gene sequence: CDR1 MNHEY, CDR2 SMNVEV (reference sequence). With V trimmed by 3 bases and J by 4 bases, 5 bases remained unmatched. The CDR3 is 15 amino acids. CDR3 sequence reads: CASSFPTGGNQPQHF. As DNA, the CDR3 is TGTGCCAGCAGTTTTCCCACAGGGGGGAATCAGCCCCAGCATTTT.

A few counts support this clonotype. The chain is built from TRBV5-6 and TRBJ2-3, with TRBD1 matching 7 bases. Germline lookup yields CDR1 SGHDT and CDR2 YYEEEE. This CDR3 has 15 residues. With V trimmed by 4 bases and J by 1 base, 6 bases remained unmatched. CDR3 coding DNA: TGTGCCAGCAGCCTGCGCCAGGGGGGCACAGATACGCAGTATTTT. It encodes CASSLRQGGTDTQYF.

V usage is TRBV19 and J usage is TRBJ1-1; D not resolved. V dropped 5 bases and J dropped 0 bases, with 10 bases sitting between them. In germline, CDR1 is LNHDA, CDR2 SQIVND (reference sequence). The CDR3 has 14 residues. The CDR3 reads CASSWPGMNTEAFF. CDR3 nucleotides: TGTGCCAGTAGTTGGCCAGGCATGAACACTGAAGCTTTCTTT.

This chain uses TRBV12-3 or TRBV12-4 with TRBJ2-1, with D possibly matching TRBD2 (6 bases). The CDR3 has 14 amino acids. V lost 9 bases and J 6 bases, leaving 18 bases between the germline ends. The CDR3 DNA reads TGTGCCAGTGGGCCGGGACTCACAGTCAATGAGCAGTTCTTC. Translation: CASGPGLTVNEQFF.

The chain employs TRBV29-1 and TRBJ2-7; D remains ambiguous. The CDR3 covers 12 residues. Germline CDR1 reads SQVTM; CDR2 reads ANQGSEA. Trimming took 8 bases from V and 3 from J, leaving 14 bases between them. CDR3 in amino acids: CSFTRLGYEQYF. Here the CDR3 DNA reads TGCAGCTTCACCCGGCTCGGCTACGAGCAGTACTTC.

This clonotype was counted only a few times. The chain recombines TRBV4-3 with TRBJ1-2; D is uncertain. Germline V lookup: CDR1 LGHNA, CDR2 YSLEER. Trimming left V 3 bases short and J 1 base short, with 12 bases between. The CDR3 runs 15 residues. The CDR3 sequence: CASSHESRLNYGYTF. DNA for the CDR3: TGCGCCAGCAGCCACGAATCCCGTCTTAACTATGGCTACACCTTC.

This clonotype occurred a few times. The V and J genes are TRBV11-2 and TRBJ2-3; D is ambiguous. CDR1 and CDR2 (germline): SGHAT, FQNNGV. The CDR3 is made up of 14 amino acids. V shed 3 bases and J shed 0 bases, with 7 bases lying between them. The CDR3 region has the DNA TGTGCCAGCAGCTTGGCGAGTAGCACAGATACGCAGTATTTT. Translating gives CASSLASSTDTQYF. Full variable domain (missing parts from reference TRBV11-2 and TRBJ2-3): EAGVAQSPRYKIIEKRQSVAFWCNPISGHATLYWYQQILGQGPKLLIQFQNNGVVDDSQLPKDRFSAERLKGVDSTLKIQPAKLEDSAVYLCASSLASSTDTQYFGPGTRLTVL.

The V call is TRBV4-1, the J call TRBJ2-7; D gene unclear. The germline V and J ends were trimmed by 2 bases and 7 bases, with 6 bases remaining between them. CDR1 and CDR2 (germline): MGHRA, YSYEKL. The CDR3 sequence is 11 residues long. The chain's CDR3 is CASSQFGEQYF. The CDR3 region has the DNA TGCGCCAGCAGCCAATTCGGAGAGCAGTACTTC.

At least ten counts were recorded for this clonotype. The CDR3 region is CASSLVGPGGTEAFF. CDR3 DNA: TGCGCCAGCAGCTTGGTTGGCCCTGGGGGCACTGAAGCTTTCTTT. The chain joins TRBV5-1 to TRBJ1-1; D perhaps matches TRBD1 (5 bases). The V gene's germline CDR1 is SGHRS and CDR2 YFSETQ. This CDR3 region has 15 residues. V was pared by 0 bases and J by 4 bases, with 13 bases between. The full variable domain, its missing parts supplied by reference TRBV5-1 and TRBJ1-1, is KAGVTQTPRYLIKTRGQQVTLSCSPISGHRSVSWYQQTPGQGLQFLFEYFSETQRNKGNFPGRFSGRQFSNSRSEMNVSTLELGDSALYLCASSLVGPGGTEAFFGQGTRLTVV.

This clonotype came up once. The CDR3 DNA reads TGCAGTGCCCCAAGCCCAATGACAGTACAAACCTCCTACGAGCAGTACTTC. It encodes CSAPSPMTVQTSYEQYF. The chain is built from TRBV20-1 and TRBJ2-7; D is perhaps TRBD1 (5 bases). V was clipped by 6 bases and J by 0 bases, with 24 bases between them. Germline CDR1 is DFQATT and CDR2 is SNEGSKA (reference sequence). CDR3 length equals 17 residues.

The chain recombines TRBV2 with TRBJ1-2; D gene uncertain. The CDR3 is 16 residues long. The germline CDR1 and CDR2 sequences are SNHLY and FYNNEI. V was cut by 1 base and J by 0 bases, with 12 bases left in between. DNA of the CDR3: TGTGCCAGCAGTGAAGGTATCGGAATTGCTAACTATGGCTACACCTTC. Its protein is CASSEGIGIANYGYTF. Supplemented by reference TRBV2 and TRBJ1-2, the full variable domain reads EPEVTQTPSHQVTQMGQEVILRCVPISNHLYFYWYRQILGQKVEFLVSFYNNEISEKSEIFDDQFSVERPDGSNFTLKIRSTKLEDSAMYFCASSEGIGIANYGYTFGSGTRLTVV.

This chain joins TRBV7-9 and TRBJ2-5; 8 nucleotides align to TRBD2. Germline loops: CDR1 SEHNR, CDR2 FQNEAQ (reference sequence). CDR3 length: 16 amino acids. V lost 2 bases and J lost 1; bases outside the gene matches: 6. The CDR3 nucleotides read TGTGCCAGCAGCTTATTAGCGGGGAGTCTCCAAGAGACCCAGTACTTC. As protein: CASSLLAGSLQETQYF.

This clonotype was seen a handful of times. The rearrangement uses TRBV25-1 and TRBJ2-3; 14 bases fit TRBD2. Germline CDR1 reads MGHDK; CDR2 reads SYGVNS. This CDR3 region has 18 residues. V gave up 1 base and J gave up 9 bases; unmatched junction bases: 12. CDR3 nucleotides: TGTGCCAGCAGTGAATCGCTGAGGGGACTAGCGGGAGAAGGAACGCAGTATTTT. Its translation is CASSESLRGLAGEGTQYF. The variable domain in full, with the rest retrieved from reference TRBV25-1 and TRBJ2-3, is EADIYQTPRYLVIGTGKKITLECSQTMGHDKMYWYQQDPGMELHLIHYSYGVNSTEKGDLSSESTVSRIRTEHFPLTLESARPSHTSQYLCASSESLRGLAGEGTQYFGPGTRLTVL.

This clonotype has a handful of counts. The CDR3 nucleotides are TGTGCCAGCAGTTTAACGGGAGTGGCAGATACGCAGTATTTT. This gives the protein CASSLTGVADTQYF. V usage is TRBV12-3 or TRBV12-4 and J usage is TRBJ2-3; a possible D gene is TRBD2 (6 bases). The germline V and J ends were trimmed by 2 bases and 4 bases, with 10 bases remaining between them. The CDR3 contains 14 residues.

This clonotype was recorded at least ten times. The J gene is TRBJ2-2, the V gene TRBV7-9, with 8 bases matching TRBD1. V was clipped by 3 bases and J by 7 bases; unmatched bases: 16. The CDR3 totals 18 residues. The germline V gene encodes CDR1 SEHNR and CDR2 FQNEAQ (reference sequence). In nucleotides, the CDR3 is TGTGCCAGCAGCTTTCCTTCTCAGGGGGCCGAGGTCGGCGGGGAGCTGTTTTTT. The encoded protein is CASSFPSQGAEVGGELFF.

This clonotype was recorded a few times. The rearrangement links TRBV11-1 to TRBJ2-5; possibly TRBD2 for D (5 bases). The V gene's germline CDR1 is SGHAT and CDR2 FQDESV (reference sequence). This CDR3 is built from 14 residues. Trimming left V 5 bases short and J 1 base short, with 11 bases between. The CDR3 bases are TGTGCCAGCAGCCCACCCCGGGGCCAAGAGACCCAGTACTTC. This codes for CASSPPRGQETQYF.

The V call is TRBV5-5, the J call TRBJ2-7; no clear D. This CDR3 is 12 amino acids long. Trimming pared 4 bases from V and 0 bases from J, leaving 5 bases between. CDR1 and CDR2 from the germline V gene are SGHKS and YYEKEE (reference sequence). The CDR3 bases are TGTGCCAGCAGCGTCCGCTCCTACGAGCAGTACTTC. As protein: CASSVRSYEQYF.

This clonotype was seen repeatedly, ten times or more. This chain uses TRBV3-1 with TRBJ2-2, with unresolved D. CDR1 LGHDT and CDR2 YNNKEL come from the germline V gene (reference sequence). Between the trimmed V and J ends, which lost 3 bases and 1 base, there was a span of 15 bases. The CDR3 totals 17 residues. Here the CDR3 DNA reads TGTGCCAGCAGCCACTATTCTTACTGGATGAACACCGGGGAGCTGTTTTTT. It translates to CASSHYSYWMNTGELFF.

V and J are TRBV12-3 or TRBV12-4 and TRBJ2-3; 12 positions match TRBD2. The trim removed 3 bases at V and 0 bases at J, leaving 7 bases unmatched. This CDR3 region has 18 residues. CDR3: CASSFMGTSGPSTDTQYF. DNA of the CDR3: TGTGCCAGCAGTTTTATGGGGACTAGCGGGCCTAGCACAGATACGCAGTATTTT.

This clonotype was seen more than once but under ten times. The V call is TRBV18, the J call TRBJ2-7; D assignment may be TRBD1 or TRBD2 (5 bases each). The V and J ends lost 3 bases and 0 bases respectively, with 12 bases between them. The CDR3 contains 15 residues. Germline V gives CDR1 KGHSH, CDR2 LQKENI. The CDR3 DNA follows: TGTGCCAGCTCACCTCAACCAGGGAGCTCCTACGAGCAGTACTTC. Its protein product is CASSPQPGSSYEQYF.